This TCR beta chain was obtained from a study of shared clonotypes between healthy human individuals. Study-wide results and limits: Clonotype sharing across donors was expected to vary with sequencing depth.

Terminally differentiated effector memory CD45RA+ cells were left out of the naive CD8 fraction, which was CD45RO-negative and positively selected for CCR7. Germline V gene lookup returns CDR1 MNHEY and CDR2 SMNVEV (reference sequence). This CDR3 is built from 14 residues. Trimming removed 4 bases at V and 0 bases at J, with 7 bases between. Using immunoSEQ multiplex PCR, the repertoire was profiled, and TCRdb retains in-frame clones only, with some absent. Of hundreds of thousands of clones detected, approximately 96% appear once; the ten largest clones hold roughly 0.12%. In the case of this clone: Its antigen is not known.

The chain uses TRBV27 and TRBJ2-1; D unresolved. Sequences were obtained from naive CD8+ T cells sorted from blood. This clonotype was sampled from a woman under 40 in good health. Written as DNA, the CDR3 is TGTGCCAGCAGTTACCGAAGCTCCTACAATGAGCAGTTCTTC. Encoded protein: CASSYRSSYNEQFF.